These 17 T cell receptor beta chains were all obtained from the same sample, sequenced in a study of T cells after yellow fever vaccination. TCRdb ran MiXCR on the 5' RACE reads and lists one entry per CDR3 protein. This sample has a few hundred thousand distinct CDR3 sequences; 3.5% to 4.5% occur once, and the top ten carry approximately 24%. The input for sequencing was PBMCs, taken 5 days after the yellow fever booster vaccination. These receptors all stem from a man aged 18 to 29 who received the YFV17D yellow fever vaccine.

Only a few counts were recorded for this clonotype. V gene TRBV12-3 or TRBV12-4 combines with J gene TRBJ1-5; TRBD1 agrees at 7 bases. This CDR3 comprises 14 residues. V gave up 5 bases and J gave up 7 bases; unmatched junction bases: 8. CDR3 region: CASSQTGPGQPQHF. CDR3 bases: TGTGCCAGCAGTCAGACAGGGCCAGGCCAGCCCCAGCATTTT.

This clonotype was detected only a few times. CDR3 sequence: CASSPAGHTEAFF. DNA of the CDR3: TGTGCCAGCTCACCGGCGGGTCACACTGAAGCTTTCTTT. This rearrangement joins TRBV18 to TRBJ1-1; D unresolved. The ends were cut back, 3 bases at V and 3 bases at J, with 8 bases in the middle. The V gene's germline CDR1 is KGHSH and CDR2 LQKENI. The length of the CDR3 is 13 residues. The full variable domain, in which reference TRBV18 and TRBJ1-1 provide the parts outside the CDR3, is NAGVMQNPRHLVRRRGQEARLRCSPMKGHSHVYWYRQLPEEGLKFMVYLQKENIIDESGMPKERFSAEFPKEGPSILRIQQVVRGDSAAYFCASSPAGHTEAFFGQGTRLTVV.

Only a few counts were recorded for this clonotype. This chain uses TRBV7-2 with TRBJ2-7; D remains unclear. The germline V and J ends were trimmed by 5 bases and 3 bases, with 8 bases remaining between them. Germline CDR1 reads SGHTA; CDR2 reads FQGNSA. The CDR3 runs 12 residues. In DNA form, the CDR3 reads TGTGCCAGCAGCGACTCGTACTACGAGCAGTACTTC. It is translated as CASSDSYYEQYF.

This clonotype was detected many times. The chain is built from TRBV20-1 and TRBJ1-2; TRBD1 matches at 7 bases. The junction had 7 bases not matched to a gene; V was cut back by 6 bases and J by 3 bases. Germline V gene lookup returns CDR1 DFQATT and CDR2 SNEGSKA (reference sequence). The CDR3 runs 13 residues. The CDR3 spells CSASRGLDYGYTF. For the CDR3, the DNA is TGCAGTGCAAGCAGGGGGTTGGACTATGGCTACACCTTC.

This clonotype has ten or more counts. The CDR3, as DNA: TGTGCCAGCAGTTTCCTGGACCTCCGCAATGAAAAACTGTTTTTT. It encodes CASSFLDLRNEKLFF. The chain employs TRBV12-3 or TRBV12-4 and TRBJ1-4; D ambiguous. This CDR3 spans 15 amino acids. V was pared by 3 bases and J by 5 bases, with 13 bases between.

This clonotype was counted a few times. The V and J genes are TRBV15 and TRBJ1-2; the D is unclear. The CDR3 runs to 15 residues. Germline V gene data show CDR1 as LNHNV and CDR2 as YYDKDF (reference sequence). V gave up 0 bases and J gave up 4 bases, with 12 bases separating them. The CDR3 region is CATSRDGPGSYGYTF. DNA for the CDR3: TGTGCCACCAGCAGAGATGGGCCGGGGAGCTATGGCTACACCTTC.

This clonotype was observed many times. This chain uses TRBV15 with TRBJ2-3, with D possibly matching TRBD1 (5 bases). Per germline, CDR1 LNHNV and CDR2 YYDKDF (reference sequence). V was pared by 0 bases and J by 4 bases, with 8 bases between. The CDR3 has 14 amino acids. The CDR3 nucleotides are TGTGCCACCAGCAGAGATCCCAGGGCAGATACGCAGTATTTT. It specifies CATSRDPRADTQYF.

The rearrangement joins TRBV7-2 to TRBJ1-2; no definite D call. Between the trimmed V and J ends, which lost 5 bases and 8 bases, there was a span of 12 bases. This CDR3 is built from 12 residues. The V gene's germline CDR1 is SGHTA and CDR2 FQGNSA. CDR3 coding DNA: TGTGCCAGCAGCCCAATGGGAATAGGCTACACCTTC. Translated, it gives CASSPMGIGYTF.

This clonotype has a count of ten or more. The genes are TRBV7-9 and TRBJ2-7, with D perhaps matching TRBD2 (6 bases). CDR1 and CDR2 from the germline V gene are SEHNR and FQNEAQ (reference sequence). The CDR3 contains 11 residues. Trimming removed 8 bases at V and 6 bases at J, with 11 bases between. CDR3 residues: CASPEGTEQYF. The DNA for the CDR3 is TGTGCCAGCCCGGAGGGTACCGAGCAGTACTTC.

This chain joins TRBV21-1 and TRBJ2-1; whether TRBD1, the table's D call, matches the DNA was not checked. TRBV21-1 is a pseudogene segment. The CDR3 extends over 15 amino acids. CDR3 protein: CASSWTGDWNNEQFF. CDR3 DNA: TGTGCCAGCTCCTGGACAGGGGATTGGAACAATGAGCAGTTCTTC.

The V call is TRBV7-9, the J call TRBJ1-1; unclear D gene. Germline CDR1 and CDR2: SEHNR and FQNEAQ (reference sequence). The V gene lost 5 bases and the J gene lost 1 base, with 17 bases spanning the gap. This CDR3 region has 16 residues. The CDR3 sequence: CASSPNPPRENTEAFF. CDR3 sequence (DNA): TGTGCCAGCAGCCCGAACCCACCAAGGGAGAACACTGAAGCTTTCTTT.

This clonotype has only a few counts. The chain combines TRBV5-1 with TRBJ1-5; TRBD1 is a possible D gene (5 bases). Trimming took off 0 bases at V and 4 bases at J, with 8 bases between the two ends. This CDR3 region has 14 residues. Germline CDR1 and CDR2: SGHRS and YFSETQ. The CDR3 spells CASSLGGPNQPQHF. DNA for the CDR3: TGCGCCAGCAGCTTGGGGGGACCTAATCAGCCCCAGCATTTT.

This clonotype was seen at least ten times. The CDR3 spells CASSLADRRAGQPQHF. The CDR3 DNA follows: TGCGCCAGCAGCTTGGCGGACAGACGGGCCGGGCAGCCCCAGCATTTT. The V call is TRBV5-1, the J call TRBJ1-5; D is perhaps TRBD1 (6 bases). This CDR3 region has 16 residues. V gave up 0 bases and J gave up 7 bases, with 17 bases separating them. The germline V gene encodes CDR1 SGHRS and CDR2 YFSETQ. Using reference TRBV5-1 and TRBJ1-5 for the parts outside the CDR3, the full variable domain is KAGVTQTPRYLIKTRGQQVTLSCSPISGHRSVSWYQQTPGQGLQFLFEYFSETQRNKGNFPGRFSGRQFSNSRSEMNVSTLELGDSALYLCASSLADRRAGQPQHFGDGTRLSIL.

The chain uses TRBV19 and TRBJ1-2, with 8 nucleotides matching TRBD1. V lost 3 bases to trimming and J lost 4 bases; unmatched junction nucleotides: 7. The CDR3 sequence is 15 residues long. Germline V CDR1 and CDR2: LNHDA, SQIVND (reference sequence). Here the CDR3 reads CASSIDRGSTYGYTF. The CDR3 DNA sequence: TGTGCCAGTAGTATCGACAGGGGTTCCACCTATGGCTACACCTTC.

This clonotype was seen a handful of times. The gene calls are TRBV2 and TRBJ1-2; TRBD1 might be the D (5 bases). The CDR3 covers 20 residues. Trimming took 2 bases from V and 1 from J, leaving 26 bases between them. Germline-derived CDR1 and CDR2 are SNHLY and FYNNEI. CDR3 region: CASSENPSGTAGHLNYGYTF. CDR3 coding DNA: TGTGCCAGCAGTGAAAATCCGAGTGGGACGGCCGGCCACCTTAACTATGGCTACACCTTC.

This clonotype was seen more than once but under ten times. This sequence joins TRBV12-3 or TRBV12-4 and TRBJ1-5; the D gene is possibly TRBD1 (5 bases). This CDR3 region has 14 residues. Trimming shortened V by 5 bases and J by 3 bases, and 11 bases separated the two germline ends. CDR3 DNA: TGTGCCAGCAGTAAACAGACAGTCAATCAGCCCCAGCATTTT. Amino acids: CASSKQTVNQPQHF.

Ten or more counts support this clonotype. The chain recombines TRBV6-5 with TRBJ2-2, with a tentative D call TRBD2 (5 bases). CDR1 and CDR2 from the germline V gene are MNHEY and SVGAGI. The V end was cut by 10 bases, the J end by 4 bases, with 13 bases between. The CDR3 sequence is 13 residues long. The CDR3 DNA follows: TGTGCCAATTATGGGAGAGCCACCGGGGAGCTGTTTTTT. Its translation is CANYGRATGELFF.